The 5 T cell receptor beta chains below all came from one sample that was sequenced in a study of shared clonotypes between healthy human individuals. The method was immunoSEQ multiplex PCR; TCRdb's version includes in-frame clones alone and lacks a portion of them. The sample contains over a million clones, 96% of which appear only once. The sample taken for sequencing was naive CD4+ T cells sorted from blood. Subset indicated: CD45RA+ positively selected. The receptors stem from a man aged 25-40 years in good health.

The chain combines TRBV7-2 with TRBJ1-5; no clear D gene. The CDR3 consists of 13 residues. V was pared by 5 bases and J by 5 bases, with 10 bases between. Looked up from germline, CDR1 is SGHTA and CDR2 is FQGNSA. The CDR3 is CASSPGLDQPQHF. The CDR3 DNA reads as TGTGCCAGCAGCCCTGGTTTGGATCAGCCCCAGCATTTT.

The rearrangement links TRBV7-8 to TRBJ2-2, with TRBD2 matching over 10 bases. CDR1 and CDR2 from the germline V gene are SGHVS and FQNEAQ. The CDR3 totals 16 residues. V was clipped by 5 bases and J by 4 bases; unmatched bases: 7. The CDR3 nucleotides are TGTGCCAGCAGCATACGACTAGCGGGTGTCACCGGGGAGCTGTTTTTT. It specifies CASSIRLAGVTGELFF.

The rearrangement joins TRBV7-2 to TRBJ2-7; no clear D gene. CDR1 is SGHTA and CDR2 is FQGNSA in the germline V gene. The V and J ends lost 2 bases and 3 bases respectively, with 8 bases between them. This CDR3 is built from 13 residues. CDR3 sequence reads: CASSLTPGYEQYF. In nucleotides, the CDR3 is TGTGCCAGCAGCTTAACTCCGGGCTACGAGCAGTACTTC.

The chain joins TRBV21-1 to TRBJ2-7; the D call TRBD2 from the table was never checked on the DNA. TRBV21-1 is recorded as a pseudogene. The CDR3 is 14 amino acids. CDR3 in amino acids: CARVTSGENYEQYF. CDR3 DNA: TGTGCCAGGGTAACTAGCGGAGAAAACTACGAGCAGTACTTC.

CDR3 DNA sequence: TGTGCCAGCAGTTTAGTCGCAGTTCGACTTAGCTCCTACAATGAGCAGTTCTTC. Its translation: CASSLVAVRLSSYNEQFF. V is TRBV27 and J is TRBJ2-1; D gene uncertain. The V gene lost 2 bases and the J gene lost 0 bases, with 17 bases spanning the gap. The germline V gene has CDR1 MNHEY and CDR2 SMNVEV (reference sequence). The CDR3 length is 18 residues.